Here is one TCR beta chain with its context. Its target is not known. This record comes from a study of cytomegalovirus exposure and HLA in healthy donors. The primer mix had 60 Vbeta and 13 Jbeta primers. TCRdb's copy holds only in-frame clones and misses some; the assay was immunoSEQ multiplex PCR. Listed are about 160,000 clones; about 1.2% falls within the top ten. Study-wide findings and caveats: Segments of the TCR beta V type were, in most cases, productive about 87% or about 30% of the time in an earlier analysis.

This CDR3 comprises 14 residues. Trimming shortened V by 6 bases and J by 5 bases, and 16 bases separated the two germline ends. Per the germline V gene, CDR1 is KGHSH and CDR2 is LQKENI. V and J are TRBV18 and TRBJ1-1; D ambiguous. This TCR derives from a woman aged 55-75 years in good health and CMV-seronegative. Sequenced input: PBMCs. The CDR3: CASSPPSQRTEAFF. In DNA, the CDR3 is TGTGCCAGCTCGCCTCCTTCCCAGAGGACTGAAGCTTTCTTT.